Below, 20 T cell receptor beta chains from the same sample are listed, as sequenced in a study of shared T cell receptors in the human thymus. Libraries were prepared by immunoSEQ multiplex PCR; TCRdb keeps only in-frame clonotypes and omits some of them. The sample has about 540,000 clones, about four fifths seen once. These data also formed part of another study, on human thymus T cells.

The sequenced sample was thymocytes. These receptors came from a boy under two years old with a congenital heart defect.

V gene TRBV6-1 combines with J gene TRBJ2-1; TRBD1 might be the D (6 bases). Per the germline V gene, CDR1 is MNHNS and CDR2 is SASEGT. The V end was cut by 3 bases, the J end by 0 bases, with 6 bases between. CDR3 size: 14 residues. CDR3 loop: CASSEGASYNEQFF. CDR3 coding DNA: TGTGCCAGCAGTGAGGGGGCCTCCTACAATGAGCAGTTCTTC.

V is TRBV4-1 and J is TRBJ2-7; 8 bases line up with TRBD1. The CDR3 has 15 residues. The V gene's germline CDR1 is MGHRA and CDR2 YSYEKL. V lost 2 bases to trimming and J lost 3 bases; unmatched junction nucleotides: 6. In nucleotides, the CDR3 is TGCGCCAGCAGCCAAACCTCAGGGGGCAACTACGAGCAGTACTTC. It is translated as CASSQTSGGNYEQYF.

The chain joins TRBV15 to TRBJ1-2, with 9 positions matching TRBD1. The CDR3 contains 16 residues. The trim removed 2 bases at V and 4 bases at J, leaving 8 bases unmatched. Germline V gives CDR1 LNHNV, CDR2 YYDKDF (reference sequence). CDR3 nucleotides: TGTGCCACCAGCAGACACACCCGACAGGGGGGCTATGGCTACACCTTC. It yields the protein CATSRHTRQGGYGYTF.

The V and J genes are TRBV21-1 and TRBJ2-7; the D call TRBD1 from the table was never checked on the DNA. TRBV21-1 is termed a pseudogene. The CDR3 extends over 15 amino acids. The CDR3 spells CASSKGQGGNYEQYF. In DNA, the CDR3 is TGTGCCAGCAGCAAAGGACAGGGAGGCAACTACGAGCAGTACTTC.

This chain joins TRBV6-5 and TRBJ2-7; the D gene is possibly TRBD1 (6 bases). CDR1 and CDR2 from the germline V gene are MNHEY and SVGAGI. The CDR3 totals 13 residues. Trimming took 3 bases from V and 5 from J, leaving 11 bases between them. The CDR3 region is CASSYLTGDEQYF. CDR3 sequence (DNA): TGTGCCAGCAGTTATTTGACAGGAGACGAGCAGTACTTC.

The rearrangement uses TRBV7-9 and TRBJ2-1; 9 bases align to TRBD1. Germline V gene sequence: CDR1 SEHNR, CDR2 FQNEAQ (reference sequence). The junction had 1 base not matched to a gene; V was cut back by 2 bases and J by 5 bases. The CDR3 loop spans 14 amino acids. The CDR3 region is CASSLRDRDNEQFF. The CDR3 DNA sequence: TGTGCCAGCAGCTTAAGGGACAGGGACAATGAGCAGTTCTTC.

The rearrangement joins TRBV29-1 to TRBJ2-3, with a possible D match to TRBD1 (5 bases). The V end was cut by 0 bases, the J end by 2 bases, with 9 bases between. Germline CDR1 is SQVTM and CDR2 is ANQGSEA. This CDR3 comprises 14 residues. The CDR3 DNA sequence: TGCAGCGTTGAAGAGCTAGGGGTCACAGATACGCAGTATTTT. Residues: CSVEELGVTDTQYF.

This clone was detected a few times. The gene calls are TRBV7-6 and TRBJ2-1; 7 bases are a match to TRBD2. V lost 0 bases, J lost 4 bases, and 15 bases stayed unmatched. The germline gives CDR1 SGHVS, CDR2 FNYEAQ. CDR3 size: 19 residues. CDR3 amino acids: CASSLARREKVLGYNEQFF. The DNA of the CDR3 is TGTGCCAGCAGCTTAGCGCGGCGGGAGAAGGTTCTTGGATACAATGAGCAGTTCTTC.

The V gene is TRBV28, the J gene TRBJ1-1, with D hard to call. This CDR3 has 14 residues. Trimming shortened V by 5 bases and J by 4 bases, and 14 bases separated the two germline ends. CDR1 is MDHEN, CDR2 SYDVKM, per germline. CDR3 in amino acids: CASSVIGLSTEAFF. The DNA for the CDR3 is TGTGCCAGCAGTGTTATAGGACTGAGCACTGAAGCTTTCTTT.

The J gene is TRBJ1-4, the V gene TRBV4-3; the match to TRBD1 covers 8 bases. The CDR3 is made up of 21 amino acids. V lost 3 bases to trimming and J lost 0 bases; unmatched junction nucleotides: 18. The germline gives CDR1 LGHNA, CDR2 YSLEER. CDR3: CASSHNPPGQASVATNEKLFF. CDR3 sequence (DNA): TGCGCCAGCAGCCATAATCCCCCGGGACAGGCGTCAGTTGCAACTAATGAAAAACTGTTTTTT.

The chain couples TRBV6-1 to TRBJ2-7, with TRBD1 identical over 7 bases. Losses at the gene ends were 0 bases for V and 4 bases for J; bases not matched to a gene: 6. Germline CDR1 is MNHNS and CDR2 is SASEGT. CDR3 length: 15 residues. The CDR3 loop reads CASSEAGQAPYEQYF. DNA for the CDR3: TGTGCCAGCAGTGAAGCCGGACAGGCGCCTTACGAGCAGTACTTC.

This clone was observed a single time. The chain carries TRBV7-2 and TRBJ2-7, with TRBD2 matching 10 bases. Germline-derived CDR1 and CDR2 are SGHTA and FQGNSA. This CDR3 is built from 15 residues. V was clipped by 5 bases and J by 4 bases; unmatched bases: 8. The CDR3 sequence: CASSLEPSGSYEQYF. The CDR3 DNA reads as TGTGCCAGCAGCCTAGAGCCTAGCGGGAGTTACGAGCAGTACTTC.

The chain couples TRBV6-4 to TRBJ2-3, with TRBD2 matching 7 bases. Germline V gives CDR1 MRHNA, CDR2 SNTAGT. CDR3 size: 14 residues. The V and J ends lost 6 bases and 6 bases, in that order; junction bases with no gene match: 9. This chain's CDR3 is CASSGTSGGDTQYF. In DNA form, the CDR3 reads TGTGCCAGCAGCGGAACTTCCGGGGGGGATACGCAGTATTTT.

This sequence joins TRBV13 and TRBJ2-7; D is perhaps TRBD1 (6 bases). CDR3 length: 16 residues. Per the germline V gene, CDR1 is PRHDT and CDR2 is FYEKMQ (reference sequence). V shed 10 bases and J shed 1 base, with 23 bases lying between them. CDR3 in DNA: TGTGCCACCACCCCGACCTTTGCTAGGGGGTCCTACGAGCAGTACTTC. This translates into CATTPTFARGSYEQYF.

This chain connects TRBV19 to TRBJ2-7, with 9 bases that match TRBD2. CDR3 size: 14 residues. J was trimmed by 1 base and V by 5 bases; bases with no gene match: 3. Germline V gene data show CDR1 as LNHDA and CDR2 as SQIVND (reference sequence). The chain's CDR3 is CASSSLAGSYEQYF. The CDR3 region has the DNA TGTGCCAGTAGTTCTCTAGCGGGGTCCTACGAGCAGTACTTC.

As DNA, the CDR3 is TGCGCCAGCAGCCAGAAGCGGGAGGGCGACTACGAGCAGTACTTC. It yields the protein CASSQKREGDYEQYF. The chain couples TRBV4-3 to TRBJ2-7; 10 positions agree with TRBD2. J gave up 3 bases and V 3 bases, and 5 bases lay outside the gene matches. The CDR3 contains 15 residues. Germline V gene lookup returns CDR1 LGHNA and CDR2 YSLEER.

V usage is TRBV29-1 and J usage is TRBJ2-5; 11 bases are shared with TRBD1. This CDR3 region has 14 residues. J was trimmed by 4 bases and V by 7 bases; bases with no gene match: 8. Germline-derived CDR1 and CDR2 are SQVTM and ANQGSEA. The chain's CDR3 is CSAYPDRGPETQYF. DNA of the CDR3: TGCAGCGCTTACCCGGACAGGGGGCCAGAGACCCAGTACTTC.

The rearrangement joins TRBV14 to TRBJ2-7; TRBD1 might be the D (6 bases). With 3 bases removed from V and 2 bases from J, the gap between germline ends came to 20 bases. Germline assignment: CDR1 SGHDN and CDR2 FVKESK. The CDR3 contains 17 residues. The CDR3 DNA is TGTGCCAGCAGCCAGGCCACTGGGTCCGACAGGACCTACGAGCAGTACTTC. Amino acid sequence: CASSQATGSDRTYEQYF.

V is TRBV5-6 and J is TRBJ1-2; D gene uncertain. CDR1 is SGHDT, CDR2 YYEEEE, per germline. The CDR3 is made up of 17 amino acids. Trimming took off 1 base at V and 4 bases at J, with 20 bases between the two ends. CDR3 loop: CASSLLRRGGFVYGYTF. DNA for the CDR3: TGTGCCAGCAGCTTGCTCCGGCGGGGTGGATTTGTCTATGGCTACACCTTC. Combining the CDR3 with reference TRBV5-6 and TRBJ1-2 gives the whole variable domain DAGVTQSPTHLIKTRGQQVTLRCSPKSGHDTVSWYQQALGQGPQFIFQYYEEEERQRGNFPDRFSGHQFPNYSSELNVNALLLGDSALYLCASSLLRRGGFVYGYTFGSGTRLTVV.

The chain is built from TRBV10-1 and TRBJ2-1; D is unclear. CDR3 length: 16 amino acids. V lost 2 bases and J lost 4, with 15 bases in between. Germline V gene data show CDR1 as WNHNN and CDR2 as SYGVQD (reference sequence). The CDR3 region is CASSEMFGVPYNEQFF. Written as DNA, the CDR3 is TGCGCCAGCAGTGAGATGTTTGGAGTCCCTTACAATGAGCAGTTCTTC.